These 9 T cell receptor beta chains came from one sample sequenced in a study of cytotoxic CD8 clonotypes in ibrutinib-treated CLL. Sequencing used immunoSEQ multiplex PCR; TCRdb keeps in-frame clones, though not all of them. The sample records approximately 100,000 clones, about 58% being singletons. The sequences come from PBMCs, collected after 24 months of ibrutinib treatment. The receptors here all came from a human donor with chronic lymphocytic leukemia.

This clone has more than one count but fewer than ten. Germline and junction disagree at one end, which may indicate a read error. This chain connects TRBV30 to TRBJ2-7; TRBD2 matches 7 bases. The CDR3 is 12 amino acids. Germline CDR1 is GTSNPN and CDR2 is SVGIG (reference sequence). The CDR3 protein is CALGGNSYEQYF. The DNA of the CDR3 is TGCGCACTGGGGGGGAACTCCTACGAGCAGTACTTC. The full variable domain, its missing parts supplied by reference TRBV30 and TRBJ2-7, is SQTIHQWPATLVQPVGSPLSLECTVEGTSNPNLYWYRQAAGRGLQLLFYSVGIGQISSEVPQNLSASRPQDRQFILSSKKLLLSDSGFYLCALGGNSYEQYFGPGTRLTVT.

The chain combines TRBV30 with TRBJ1-3; TRBD1 might be the D (5 bases). Germline-derived CDR1 and CDR2 are GTSNPN and SVGIG (reference sequence). V was trimmed by 1 base and J by 4 bases, leaving 14 bases between them. This CDR3 is 15 amino acids long. In DNA, the CDR3 is TGTGCCTGGAGTGGAGGGAAGGGGCTCGGAAACACCATATATTTT. Protein: CAWSGGKGLGNTIYF.

This clone was recorded once. This chain joins TRBV30 and TRBJ1-3; 8 bases fit TRBD1. V gave up 5 bases and J gave up 3 bases; unmatched junction bases: 3. The CDR3 spans 13 residues. Germline V CDR1 and CDR2: GTSNPN, SVGIG (reference sequence). CDR3 nucleotide sequence: TGTGCCTGGGCGACAGGGGATGGAAACACCATATATTTT. Protein: CAWATGDGNTIYF.

The sample holds many counts of this clone. The chain recombines TRBV9 with TRBJ1-2; TRBD1 matches 8 bases. This CDR3 is built from 15 residues. CDR1 is SGDLS, CDR2 YYNGEE, per germline. Losses at the gene ends were 4 bases for V and 4 bases for J; bases not matched to a gene: 9. CDR3 amino acids: CASSMTGTGLYGYTF. In nucleotides, the CDR3 is TGTGCCAGCAGCATGACCGGGACAGGTCTCTATGGCTACACCTTC.

DNA for the CDR3: TGTGCCTGGATCCAGGGGCCTAGGACCGGGGAGCTGTTTTTT. Its protein product is CAWIQGPRTGELFF. The rearrangement links TRBV30 to TRBJ2-2, with a weak D call TRBD1 (6 bases). Germline CDR1 GTSNPN, CDR2 SVGIG (reference sequence). V dropped 4 bases and J dropped 5 bases, with 14 bases sitting between them. The CDR3 is made up of 14 amino acids.

CDR3 coding DNA: TGCGCCAGCACCACCGACGCGAGCACAGATACGCAGTATTTT. It is translated as CASTTDASTDTQYF. This chain links TRBV5-1 with TRBJ2-3; D unresolved. Trimming left V 6 bases short and J 0 bases short, with 11 bases between. CDR3 length equals 14 residues. Germline V gives CDR1 SGHRS, CDR2 YFSETQ.

This clone was counted between two and nine times. The chain couples TRBV5-1 to TRBJ2-2, with D possibly called TRBD1 or TRBD2 (5 bases each). Germline V gene sequence: CDR1 SGHRS, CDR2 YFSETQ. V was trimmed by 4 bases and J by 5 bases, leaving 15 bases between them. CDR3 length: 15 residues. For the CDR3, the DNA is TGCGCCAGCAGCCAGGGACCGTCCGAAACCGGGGAGCTGTTTTTT. Encoded protein: CASSQGPSETGELFF.

The V and J genes are TRBV27 and TRBJ2-1; TRBD2 is a possible D gene (5 bases). Trimming cost V 4 bases and J 0 bases, with 13 bases left between them. The CDR3 has 16 residues. From germline, CDR1 is MNHEY and CDR2 SMNVEV (reference sequence). The CDR3 nucleotides read TGTGCCAGCAGTTCCAAAGCGGCCGGCTCCTACAATGAGCAGTTCTTC. Translated: CASSSKAAGSYNEQFF.

The J gene is TRBJ1-1, the V gene TRBV11-2; D unresolved. V lost 2 bases and J lost 1, with 20 bases in between. This CDR3 comprises 18 residues. Germline CDR1 reads SGHAT; CDR2 reads FQNNGV. Here the CDR3 reads CASSLSILGTEPNTEAFF. The CDR3 DNA reads TGTGCCAGCAGCTTAAGTATATTAGGAACCGAACCGAACACTGAAGCTTTCTTT.